This T cell receptor (beta chain) came from a study of T cells in Graves' hyperthyroidism and ophthalmopathy. This CDR3 spans 14 amino acids. Germline values: CDR1 SQVTM, CDR2 ANQGSEA. Losses at the gene ends were 4 bases for V and 3 bases for J; bases not matched to a gene: 6. General observations from the study: A model built on 13 V-J features separated ophthalmopathy from stable hyperthyroidism.

To note about this clonotype: Antigen unknown.

Amplification of TCR beta CDR3 regions was performed using RNA transcripts as template. With the HTBI primer set, the TCR CDR3 went through a first round of RT-PCR. One entry per CDR3 protein results from TCRdb running MiXCR on the multiplex PCR reads. Of a few hundred thousand distinct CDR3 sequences in the sample, 35% to 55% were seen once. The specimen was peripheral blood or thyroid tissue (not recorded which). The clonotype originates from a young woman with Graves' hyperthyroidism. The V call is TRBV29-1, the J call TRBJ1-2, with 9 bases matching TRBD1. DNA of the CDR3: TGCAGCGTTGCCGACAGGGGGGACGACTATGGCTACACCTTC. It encodes CSVADRGDDYGYTF.